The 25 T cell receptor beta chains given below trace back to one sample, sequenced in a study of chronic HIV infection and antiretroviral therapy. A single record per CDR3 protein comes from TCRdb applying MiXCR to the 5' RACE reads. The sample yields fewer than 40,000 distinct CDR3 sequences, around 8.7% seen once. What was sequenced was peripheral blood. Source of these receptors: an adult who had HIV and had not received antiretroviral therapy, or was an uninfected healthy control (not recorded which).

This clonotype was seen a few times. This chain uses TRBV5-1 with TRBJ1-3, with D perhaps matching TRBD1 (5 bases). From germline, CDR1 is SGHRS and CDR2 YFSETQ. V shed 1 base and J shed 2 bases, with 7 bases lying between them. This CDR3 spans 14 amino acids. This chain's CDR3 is CASSLWGAGNTIYF. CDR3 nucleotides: TGCGCCAGCAGCTTGTGGGGGGCTGGAAACACCATATATTTT.

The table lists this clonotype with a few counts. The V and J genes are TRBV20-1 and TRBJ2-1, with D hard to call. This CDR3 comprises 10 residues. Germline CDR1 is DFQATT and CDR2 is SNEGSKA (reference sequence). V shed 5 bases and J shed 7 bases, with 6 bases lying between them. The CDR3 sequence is CSAWENEQFF. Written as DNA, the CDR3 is TGCAGTGCTTGGGAAAATGAGCAGTTCTTC.

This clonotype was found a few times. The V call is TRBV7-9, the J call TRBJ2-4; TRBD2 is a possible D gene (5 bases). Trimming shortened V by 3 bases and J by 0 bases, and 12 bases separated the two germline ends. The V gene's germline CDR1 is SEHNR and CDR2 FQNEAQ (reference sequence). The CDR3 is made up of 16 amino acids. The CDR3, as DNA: TGTGCCAGCAGCTTTTCCCGCGGGTTAGCCAAAAACATTCAGTACTTC. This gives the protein CASSFSRGLAKNIQYF.

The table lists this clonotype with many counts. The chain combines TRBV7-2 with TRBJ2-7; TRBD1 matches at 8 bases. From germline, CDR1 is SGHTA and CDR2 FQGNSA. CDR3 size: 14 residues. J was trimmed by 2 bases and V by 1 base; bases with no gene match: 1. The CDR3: CASSLGTGPYEQYF. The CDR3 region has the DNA TGTGCCAGCAGCTTAGGGACAGGGCCCTACGAGCAGTACTTC.

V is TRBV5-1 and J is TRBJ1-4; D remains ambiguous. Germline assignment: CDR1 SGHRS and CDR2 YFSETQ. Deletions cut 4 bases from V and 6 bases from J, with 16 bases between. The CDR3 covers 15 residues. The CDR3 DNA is TGCGCCAGCAGCCTCACCGGGCCAGAAGATGAAAAACTGTTTTTT. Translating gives CASSLTGPEDEKLFF.

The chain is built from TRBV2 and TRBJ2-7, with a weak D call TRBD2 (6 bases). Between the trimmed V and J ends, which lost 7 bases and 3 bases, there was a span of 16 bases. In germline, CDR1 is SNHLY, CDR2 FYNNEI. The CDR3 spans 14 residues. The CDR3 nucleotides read TGTGCCAGCATCCCCGCCGGGAGCGGCTACGAGCAGTACTTC. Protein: CASIPAGSGYEQYF.

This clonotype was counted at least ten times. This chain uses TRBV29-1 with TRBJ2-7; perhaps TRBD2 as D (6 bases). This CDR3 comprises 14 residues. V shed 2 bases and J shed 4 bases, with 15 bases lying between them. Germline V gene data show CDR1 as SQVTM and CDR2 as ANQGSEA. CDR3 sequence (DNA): TGCAGCGTTGAATCGGCTTCTGCGGGATACGAGCAGTACTTC. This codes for CSVESASAGYEQYF.

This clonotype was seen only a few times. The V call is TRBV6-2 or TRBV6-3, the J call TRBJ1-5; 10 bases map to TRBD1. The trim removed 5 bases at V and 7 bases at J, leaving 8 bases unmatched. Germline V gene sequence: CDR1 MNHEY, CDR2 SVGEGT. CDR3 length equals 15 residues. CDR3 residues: CASSLRQGAEQPQHF. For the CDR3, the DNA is TGTGCCAGCAGTCTCCGACAGGGGGCTGAACAGCCCCAGCATTTT.

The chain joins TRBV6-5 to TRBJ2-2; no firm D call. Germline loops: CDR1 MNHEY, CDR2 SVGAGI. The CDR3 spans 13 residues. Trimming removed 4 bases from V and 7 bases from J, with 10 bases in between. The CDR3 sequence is CASSLSRSGELFF. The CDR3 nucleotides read TGTGCCAGCAGTTTATCCCGGAGCGGGGAGCTGTTTTTT.

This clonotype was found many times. The CDR3, as DNA: TGTGCCAGCAGGACCCCACGCGGGAGTATACGAGAGACCCAGTACTTC. Amino acids: CASRTPRGSIRETQYF. V usage is TRBV28 and J usage is TRBJ2-5; 7 bases map to TRBD2. Trimming removed 6 bases from V and 4 bases from J; junction bases left unmatched: 14. CDR3 length: 16 residues. Per the germline V gene, CDR1 is MDHEN and CDR2 is SYDVKM.

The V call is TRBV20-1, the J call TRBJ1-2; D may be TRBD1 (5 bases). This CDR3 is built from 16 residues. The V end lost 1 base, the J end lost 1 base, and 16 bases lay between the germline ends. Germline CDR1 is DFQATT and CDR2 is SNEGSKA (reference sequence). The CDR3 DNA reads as TGCAGTGCTAGAGGGGAGGGGATCGTTATTAACTATGGCTACACCTTC. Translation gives CSARGEGIVINYGYTF.

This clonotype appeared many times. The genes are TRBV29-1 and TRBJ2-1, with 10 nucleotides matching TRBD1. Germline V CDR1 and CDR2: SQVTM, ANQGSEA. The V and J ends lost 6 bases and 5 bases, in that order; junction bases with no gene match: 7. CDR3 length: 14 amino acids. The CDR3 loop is CSVRDRGVHNEQFF. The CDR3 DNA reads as TGCAGCGTCAGGGACAGGGGAGTACACAATGAGCAGTTCTTC.

CDR3 amino acids: CASSNKLEGRPEAFF. CDR3 in DNA: TGTGCCAGCAGCAACAAATTGGAAGGACGGCCTGAAGCTTTCTTT. J is TRBJ1-1 and V is TRBV28; D is unclear. This CDR3 comprises 15 residues. The V end lost 6 bases, the J end lost 6 bases, and 20 bases lay between the germline ends. Germline CDR1 is MDHEN and CDR2 is SYDVKM.

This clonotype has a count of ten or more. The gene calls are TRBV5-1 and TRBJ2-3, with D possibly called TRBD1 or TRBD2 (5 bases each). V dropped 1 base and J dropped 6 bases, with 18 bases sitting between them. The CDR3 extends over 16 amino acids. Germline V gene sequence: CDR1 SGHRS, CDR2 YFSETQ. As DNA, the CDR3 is TGCGCCAGCAGCTTGCCTGCGAGGGGCCGAGGGGATACGCAGTATTTT. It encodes CASSLPARGRGDTQYF.

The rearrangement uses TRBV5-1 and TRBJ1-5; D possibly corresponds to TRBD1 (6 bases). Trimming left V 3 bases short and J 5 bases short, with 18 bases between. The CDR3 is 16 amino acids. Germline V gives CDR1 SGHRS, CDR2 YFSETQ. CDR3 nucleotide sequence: TGCGCCAGCAGCTATGGACCTGTCAGGGGCGATCAGCCCCAGCATTTT. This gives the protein CASSYGPVRGDQPQHF.

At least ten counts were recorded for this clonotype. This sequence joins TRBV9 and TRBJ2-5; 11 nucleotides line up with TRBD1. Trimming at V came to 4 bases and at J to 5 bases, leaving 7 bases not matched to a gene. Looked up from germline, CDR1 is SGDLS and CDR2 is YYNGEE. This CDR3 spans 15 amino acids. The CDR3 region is CASSPWTGGLETQYF. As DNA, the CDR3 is TGTGCCAGCAGCCCATGGACAGGGGGCCTGGAGACCCAGTACTTC.

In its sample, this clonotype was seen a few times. The CDR3 spells CASRKGPGDGNTIYF. The CDR3 DNA follows: TGTGCCAGCAGAAAGGGGCCCGGGGATGGAAACACCATATATTTT. The chain has TRBV7-6 and TRBJ1-3, with a possible D match to TRBD1 (5 bases). The CDR3 spans 15 residues. V lost 6 bases and J 3 bases, leaving 15 bases between the germline ends. Germline CDR1 reads SGHVS; CDR2 reads FNYEAQ.

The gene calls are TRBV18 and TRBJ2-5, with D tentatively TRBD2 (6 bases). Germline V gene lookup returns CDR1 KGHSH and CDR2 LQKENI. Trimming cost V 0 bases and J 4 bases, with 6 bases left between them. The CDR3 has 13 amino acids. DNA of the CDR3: TGTGCCAGCTCACCACCGGAGGGAGAGACCCAGTACTTC. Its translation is CASSPPEGETQYF. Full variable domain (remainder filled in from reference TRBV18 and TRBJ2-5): NAGVMQNPRHLVRRRGQEARLRCSPMKGHSHVYWYRQLPEEGLKFMVYLQKENIIDESGMPKERFSAEFPKEGPSILRIQQVVRGDSAAYFCASSPPEGETQYFGPGTRLLVL.

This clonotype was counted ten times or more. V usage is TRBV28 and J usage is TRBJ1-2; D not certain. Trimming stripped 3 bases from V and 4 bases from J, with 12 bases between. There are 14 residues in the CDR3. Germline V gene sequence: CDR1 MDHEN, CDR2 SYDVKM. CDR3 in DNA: TGTGCCAGCAGTTTTCCAGGACGGGGCTATGGCTACACCTTC. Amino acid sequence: CASSFPGRGYGYTF.

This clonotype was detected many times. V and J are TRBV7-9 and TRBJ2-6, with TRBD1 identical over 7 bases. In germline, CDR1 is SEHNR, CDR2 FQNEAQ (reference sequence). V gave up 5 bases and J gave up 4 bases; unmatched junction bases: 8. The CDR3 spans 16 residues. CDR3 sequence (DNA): TGTGCCAGCAGCAGGGACAGCAGCCCGGGGGCCAACGTCCTGACTTTC. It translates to CASSRDSSPGANVLTF.

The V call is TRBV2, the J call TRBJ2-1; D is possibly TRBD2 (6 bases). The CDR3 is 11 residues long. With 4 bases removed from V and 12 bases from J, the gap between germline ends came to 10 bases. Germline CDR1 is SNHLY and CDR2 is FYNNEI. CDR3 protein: CASSASARQFF. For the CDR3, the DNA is TGTGCCAGCAGTGCTAGCGCTAGGCAGTTCTTC.

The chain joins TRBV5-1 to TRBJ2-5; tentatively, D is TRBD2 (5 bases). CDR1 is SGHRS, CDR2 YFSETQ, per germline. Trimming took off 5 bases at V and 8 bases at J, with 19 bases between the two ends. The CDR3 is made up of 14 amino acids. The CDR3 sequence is CASSPSSPRETQYF. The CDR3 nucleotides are TGCGCCAGCAGTCCCTCGAGCCCCCGGGAAACCCAGTACTTC. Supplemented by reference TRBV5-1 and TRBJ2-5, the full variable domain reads KAGVTQTPRYLIKTRGQQVTLSCSPISGHRSVSWYQQTPGQGLQFLFEYFSETQRNKGNFPGRFSGRQFSNSRSEMNVSTLELGDSALYLCASSPSSPRETQYFGPGTRLLVL.

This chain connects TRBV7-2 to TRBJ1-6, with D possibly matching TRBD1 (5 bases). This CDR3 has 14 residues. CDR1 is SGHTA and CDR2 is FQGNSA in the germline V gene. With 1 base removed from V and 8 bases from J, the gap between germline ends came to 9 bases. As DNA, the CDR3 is TGTGCCAGCAGCTTAGGCCGAGGGGATTCACCCCTCCACTTT. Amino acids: CASSLGRGDSPLHF.

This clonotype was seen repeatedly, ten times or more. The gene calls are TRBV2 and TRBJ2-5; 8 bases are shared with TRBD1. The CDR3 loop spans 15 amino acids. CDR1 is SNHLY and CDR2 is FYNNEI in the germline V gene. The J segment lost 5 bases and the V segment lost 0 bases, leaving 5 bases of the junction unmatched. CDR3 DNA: TGTGCCAGCAGTGAAGCCCGACAGGGGAGGGAGACCCAGTACTTC. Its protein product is CASSEARQGRETQYF.

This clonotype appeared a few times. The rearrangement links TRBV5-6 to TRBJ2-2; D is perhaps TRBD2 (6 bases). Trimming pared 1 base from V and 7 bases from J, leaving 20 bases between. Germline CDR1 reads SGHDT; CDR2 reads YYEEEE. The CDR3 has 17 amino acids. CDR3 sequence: CASSLYSLAVRDGELFF. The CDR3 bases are TGTGCCAGCAGCTTGTACTCACTAGCTGTTCGGGACGGGGAGCTGTTTTTT. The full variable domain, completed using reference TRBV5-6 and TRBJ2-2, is DAGVTQSPTHLIKTRGQQVTLRCSPKSGHDTVSWYQQALGQGPQFIFQYYEEEERQRGNFPDRFSGHQFPNYSSELNVNALLLGDSALYLCASSLYSLAVRDGELFFGEGSRLTVL.